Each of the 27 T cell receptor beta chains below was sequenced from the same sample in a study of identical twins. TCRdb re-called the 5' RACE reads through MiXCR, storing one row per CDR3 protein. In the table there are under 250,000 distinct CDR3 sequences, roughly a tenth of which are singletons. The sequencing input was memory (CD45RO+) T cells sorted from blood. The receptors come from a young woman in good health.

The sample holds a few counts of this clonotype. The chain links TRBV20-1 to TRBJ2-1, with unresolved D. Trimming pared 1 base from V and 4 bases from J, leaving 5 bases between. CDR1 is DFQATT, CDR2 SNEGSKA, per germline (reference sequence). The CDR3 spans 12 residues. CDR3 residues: CSARAAYNEQFF. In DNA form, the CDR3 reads TGCAGTGCTAGAGCGGCTTACAATGAGCAGTTCTTC.

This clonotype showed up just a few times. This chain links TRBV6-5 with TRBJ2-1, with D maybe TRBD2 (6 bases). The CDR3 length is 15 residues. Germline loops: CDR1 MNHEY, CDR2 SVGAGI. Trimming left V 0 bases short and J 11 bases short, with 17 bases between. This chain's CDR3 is CASSYSGLGDWQQFF. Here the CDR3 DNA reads TGTGCCAGCAGTTACTCGGGACTTGGGGATTGGCAGCAGTTCTTC.

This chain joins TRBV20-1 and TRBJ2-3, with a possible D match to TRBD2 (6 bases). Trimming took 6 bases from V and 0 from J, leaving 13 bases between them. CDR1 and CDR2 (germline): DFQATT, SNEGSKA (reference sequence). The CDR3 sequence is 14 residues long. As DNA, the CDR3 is TGCAGTGCAATGGGGGGACCTAGCACAGATACGCAGTATTTT. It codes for CSAMGGPSTDTQYF.

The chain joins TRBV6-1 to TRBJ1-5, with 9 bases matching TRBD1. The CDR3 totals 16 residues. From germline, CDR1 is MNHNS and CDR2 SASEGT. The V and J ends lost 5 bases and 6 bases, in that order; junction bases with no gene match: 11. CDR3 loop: CASSPVDRGVFQPQHF. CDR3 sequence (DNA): TGTGCCAGCAGTCCCGTAGACAGGGGGGTTTTTCAGCCCCAGCATTTT.

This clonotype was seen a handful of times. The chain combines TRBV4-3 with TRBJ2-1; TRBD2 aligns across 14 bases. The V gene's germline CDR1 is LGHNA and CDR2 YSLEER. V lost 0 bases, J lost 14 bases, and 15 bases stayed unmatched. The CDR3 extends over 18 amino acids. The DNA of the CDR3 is TGCGCCAGCAGCCAAGACCCGAAGGGGGGACTAGCGGGAGCTTCGGAGTTCTTC. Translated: CASSQDPKGGLAGASEFF.

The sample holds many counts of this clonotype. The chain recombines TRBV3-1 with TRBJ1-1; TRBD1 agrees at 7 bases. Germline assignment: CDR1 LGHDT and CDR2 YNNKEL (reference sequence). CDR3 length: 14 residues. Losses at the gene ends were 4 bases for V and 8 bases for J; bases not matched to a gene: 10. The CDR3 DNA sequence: TGTGCCAGCAGCCCTTTGGACAGGCGAAAAGAAGCTTTCTTT. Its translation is CASSPLDRRKEAFF.

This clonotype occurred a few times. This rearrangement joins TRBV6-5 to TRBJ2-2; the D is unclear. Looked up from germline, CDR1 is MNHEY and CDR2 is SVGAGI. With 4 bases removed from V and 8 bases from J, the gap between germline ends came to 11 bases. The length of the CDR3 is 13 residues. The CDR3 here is CASSSNVFGELFF. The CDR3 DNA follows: TGTGCCAGCAGTTCCAACGTTTTTGGGGAGCTGTTTTTT.

CDR3 DNA sequence: TGTGCCAGCAGATTGCAGGGGGCTGGCGGGGAGCTGTTTTTT. It specifies CASRLQGAGGELFF. This chain connects TRBV6-2 or TRBV6-3 to TRBJ2-2; 8 positions agree with TRBD1. This CDR3 has 14 amino acids. V was clipped by 6 bases and J by 7 bases; unmatched bases: 7. Per the germline V gene, CDR1 is MNHEY and CDR2 is SVGEGT.

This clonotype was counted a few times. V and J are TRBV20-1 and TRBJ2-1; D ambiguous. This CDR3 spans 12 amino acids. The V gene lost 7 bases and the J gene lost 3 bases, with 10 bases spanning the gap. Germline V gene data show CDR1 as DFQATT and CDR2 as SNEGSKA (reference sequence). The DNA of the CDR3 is TGCAGTGTCTCTGCAGGCTACAATGAGCAGTTCTTC. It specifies CSVSAGYNEQFF.

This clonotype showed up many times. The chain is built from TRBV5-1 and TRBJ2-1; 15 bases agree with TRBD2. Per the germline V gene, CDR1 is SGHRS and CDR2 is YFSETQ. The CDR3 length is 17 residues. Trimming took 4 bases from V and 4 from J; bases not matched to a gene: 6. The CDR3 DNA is TGCGCCAGCAGCATCCGGACTAGCGGGAGGGAGTACAATGAGCAGTTCTTC. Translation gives CASSIRTSGREYNEQFF.

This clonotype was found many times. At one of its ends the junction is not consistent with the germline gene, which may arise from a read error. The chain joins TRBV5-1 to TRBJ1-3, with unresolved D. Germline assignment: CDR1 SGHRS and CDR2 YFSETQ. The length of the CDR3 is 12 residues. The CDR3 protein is CASSSAGNTIYF. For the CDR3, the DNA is TGTGCCAGCAGCAGTGCTGGAAACACCATATATTTT.

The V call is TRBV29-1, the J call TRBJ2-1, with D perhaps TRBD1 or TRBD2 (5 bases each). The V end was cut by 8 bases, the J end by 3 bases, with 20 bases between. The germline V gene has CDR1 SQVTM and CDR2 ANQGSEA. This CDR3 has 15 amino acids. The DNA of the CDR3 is TGCAGCTTGGACCCGGGGCAGACCGACTACAATGAGCAGTTCTTC. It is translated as CSLDPGQTDYNEQFF.

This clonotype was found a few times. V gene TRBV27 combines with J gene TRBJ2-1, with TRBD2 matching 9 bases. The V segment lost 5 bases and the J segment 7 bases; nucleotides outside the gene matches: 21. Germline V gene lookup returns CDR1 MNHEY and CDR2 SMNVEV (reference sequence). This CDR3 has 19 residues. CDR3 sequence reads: CASSISGSQFAVRSNEQFF. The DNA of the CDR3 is TGTGCCAGCAGTATTAGCGGGAGCCAGTTCGCCGTGAGGTCGAATGAGCAGTTCTTC.

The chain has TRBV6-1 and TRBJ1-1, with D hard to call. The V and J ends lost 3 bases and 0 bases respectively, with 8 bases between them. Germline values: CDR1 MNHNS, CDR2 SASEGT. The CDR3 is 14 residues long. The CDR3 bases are TGTGCCAGCAGTGAGGGGTTCATGAACACTGAAGCTTTCTTT. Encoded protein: CASSEGFMNTEAFF.

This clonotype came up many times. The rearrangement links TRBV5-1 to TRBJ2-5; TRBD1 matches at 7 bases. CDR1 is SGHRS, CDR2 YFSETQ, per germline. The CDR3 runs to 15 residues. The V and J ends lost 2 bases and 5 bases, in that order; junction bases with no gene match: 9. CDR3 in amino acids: CASSFSGTEGETQYF. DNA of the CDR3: TGCGCCAGCAGCTTTTCCGGGACAGAGGGGGAGACCCAGTACTTC.

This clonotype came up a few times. The CDR3, as DNA: TGTGCCAGCAGTTACCTTCAAGGAGGGAACACTGAAGCTTTCTTT. Its protein product is CASSYLQGGNTEAFF. The chain links TRBV27 to TRBJ1-1, with no clear D. Per the germline V gene, CDR1 is MNHEY and CDR2 is SMNVEV (reference sequence). V was trimmed by 4 bases and J by 1 base, leaving 13 bases between them. This CDR3 spans 15 amino acids.

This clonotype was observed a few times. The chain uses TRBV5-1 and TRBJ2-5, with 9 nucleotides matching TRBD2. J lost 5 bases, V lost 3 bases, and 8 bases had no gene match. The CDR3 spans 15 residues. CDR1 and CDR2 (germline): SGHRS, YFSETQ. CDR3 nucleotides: TGCGCCAGCAGCTCGGGAGCGGGAGGAGGGGAGACCCAGTACTTC. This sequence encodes CASSSGAGGGETQYF.

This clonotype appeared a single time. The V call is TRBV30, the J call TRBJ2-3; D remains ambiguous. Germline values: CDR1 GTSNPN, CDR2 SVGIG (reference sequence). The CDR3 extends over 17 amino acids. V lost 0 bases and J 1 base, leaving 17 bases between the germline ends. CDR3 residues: CAWSVPRARIRTDTQYF. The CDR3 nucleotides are TGTGCCTGGAGTGTACCAAGGGCAAGGATCCGCACAGATACGCAGTATTTT.

DNA for the CDR3: TGTGCCAGCAGCTTAGATTGGAACACCGGGGAGCTGTTTTTT. As protein: CASSLDWNTGELFF. The chain joins TRBV7-6 to TRBJ2-2; no firm D call. Trimming took 1 base from V and 1 from J, leaving 4 bases between them. Germline loops: CDR1 SGHVS, CDR2 FNYEAQ. CDR3 length: 14 amino acids.

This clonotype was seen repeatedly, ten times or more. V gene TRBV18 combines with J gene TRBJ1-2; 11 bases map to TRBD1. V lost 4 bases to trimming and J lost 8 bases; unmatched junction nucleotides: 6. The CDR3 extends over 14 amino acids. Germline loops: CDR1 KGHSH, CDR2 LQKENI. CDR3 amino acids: CASSRTGGGGGYTF. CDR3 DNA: TGTGCCAGCTCACGGACAGGGGGCGGAGGAGGCTACACCTTC.

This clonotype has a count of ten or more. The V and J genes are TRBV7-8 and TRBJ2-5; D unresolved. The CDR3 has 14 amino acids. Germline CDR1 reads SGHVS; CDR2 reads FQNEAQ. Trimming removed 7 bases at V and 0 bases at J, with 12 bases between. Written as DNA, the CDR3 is TGTGCCAGCAAGTATTCGCGCGACCAAGAGACCCAGTACTTC. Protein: CASKYSRDQETQYF. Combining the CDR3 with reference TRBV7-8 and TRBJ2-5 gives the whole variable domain GAGVSQSPRYKVAKRGQDVALRCDPISGHVSLFWYQQALGQGPEFLTYFQNEAQLDKSGLPSDRFFAERPEGSVSTLKIQRTQQEDSAVYLCASKYSRDQETQYFGPGTRLLVL.

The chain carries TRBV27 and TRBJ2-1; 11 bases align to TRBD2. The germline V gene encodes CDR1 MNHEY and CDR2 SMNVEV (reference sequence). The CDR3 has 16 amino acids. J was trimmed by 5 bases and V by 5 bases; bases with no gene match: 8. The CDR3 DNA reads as TGTGCCAGCAGTGGGCTAGCGGGGGGTTTCAACAATGAGCAGTTCTTC. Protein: CASSGLAGGFNNEQFF.

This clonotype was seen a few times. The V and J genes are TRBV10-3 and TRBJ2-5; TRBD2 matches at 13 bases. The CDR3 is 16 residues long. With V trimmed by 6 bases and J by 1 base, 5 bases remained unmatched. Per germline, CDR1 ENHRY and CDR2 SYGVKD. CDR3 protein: CAIRGTSGASQETQYF. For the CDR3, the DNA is TGTGCCATCAGGGGGACTAGCGGGGCATCCCAAGAGACCCAGTACTTC.

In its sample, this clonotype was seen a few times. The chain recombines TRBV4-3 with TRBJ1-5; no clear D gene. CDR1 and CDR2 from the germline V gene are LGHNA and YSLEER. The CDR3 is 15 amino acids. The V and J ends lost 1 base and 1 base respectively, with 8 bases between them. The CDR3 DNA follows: TGCGCCAGCAGCCAAGGAGGTAACAGCAATCAGCCCCAGCATTTT. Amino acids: CASSQGGNSNQPQHF.

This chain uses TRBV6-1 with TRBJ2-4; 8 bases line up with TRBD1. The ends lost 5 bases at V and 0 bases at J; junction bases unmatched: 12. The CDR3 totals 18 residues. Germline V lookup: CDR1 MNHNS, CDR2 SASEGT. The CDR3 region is CASSPVTGGHLAKNIQYF. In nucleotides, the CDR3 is TGTGCCAGCAGTCCAGTTACAGGGGGACACTTAGCCAAAAACATTCAGTACTTC.

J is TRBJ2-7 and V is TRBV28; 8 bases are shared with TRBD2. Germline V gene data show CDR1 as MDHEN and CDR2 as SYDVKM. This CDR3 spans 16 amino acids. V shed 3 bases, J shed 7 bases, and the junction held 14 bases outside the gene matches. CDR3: CASSFPSGGHPREQYF. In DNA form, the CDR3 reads TGTGCCAGCAGTTTCCCAAGCGGGGGCCACCCTAGGGAGCAGTACTTC.

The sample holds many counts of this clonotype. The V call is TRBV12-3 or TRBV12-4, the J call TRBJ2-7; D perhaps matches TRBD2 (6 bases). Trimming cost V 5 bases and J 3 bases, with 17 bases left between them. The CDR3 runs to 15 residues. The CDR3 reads CASSPLLAIRYEQYF. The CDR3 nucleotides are TGTGCCAGCAGTCCCCTCCTAGCGATACGCTACGAGCAGTACTTC.